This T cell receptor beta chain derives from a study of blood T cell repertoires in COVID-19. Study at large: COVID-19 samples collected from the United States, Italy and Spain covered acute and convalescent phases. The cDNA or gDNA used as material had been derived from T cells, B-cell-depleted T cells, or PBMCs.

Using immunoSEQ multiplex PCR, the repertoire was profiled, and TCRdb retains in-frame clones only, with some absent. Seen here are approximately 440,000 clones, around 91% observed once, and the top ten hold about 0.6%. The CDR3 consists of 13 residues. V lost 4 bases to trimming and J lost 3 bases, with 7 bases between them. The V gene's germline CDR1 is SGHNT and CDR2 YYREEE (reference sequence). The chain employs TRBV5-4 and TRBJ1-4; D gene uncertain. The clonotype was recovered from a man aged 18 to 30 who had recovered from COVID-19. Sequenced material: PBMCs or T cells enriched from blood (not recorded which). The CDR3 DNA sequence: TGTGCCAGCAGCCCTTCGGCTAATGAAAAACTGTTTTTT. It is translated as CASSPSANEKLFF.